The sequence of this T cell receptor beta chain was determined in a study of T cell responses to AZD1222 COVID-19 vaccine. Repertoires were generated with immunoSEQ multiplex PCR, while TCRdb's copy carries only in-frame clones and drops some. The sample records around 50,000 clones, 80% to 90% being singletons. In germline, CDR1 is GTSNPN, CDR2 SVGIG (reference sequence). Trimming removed 0 bases at V and 6 bases at J, with 9 bases between. There are 13 residues in the CDR3. The chain uses TRBV30 and TRBJ2-1, with D hard to call. This receptor was identified in an adult in good health. The material sequenced was peripheral blood, taken on day 0 of AZD1222 vaccination. CDR3 sequence reads: CAWSVLRGNEQFF. The CDR3 nucleotides read TGTGCCTGGAGTGTCCTTCGCGGCAATGAGCAGTTCTTC.